These 17 T cell receptor beta chains share one sample of origin, sequenced in a study of shared clonotypes between healthy human individuals. It was CD45RO-negative cells, positively selected for CCR7, that made up naive CD8 cells, with terminally differentiated effector memory CD45RA+ cells excluded. Some clones are missing from TCRdb's copy, which holds only in-frame ones; the method was immunoSEQ multiplex PCR. Of roughly 1,800,000 clones listed, approximately 95% are singletons. Sequenced input: naive CD8+ T cells sorted from blood. The receptors shown here come from a young man in good health.

The gene calls are TRBV6-1 and TRBJ1-2; 8 bases fit TRBD1. Germline CDR1 is MNHNS and CDR2 is SASEGT. Trimming took 4 bases from V and 8 from J; bases not matched to a gene: 6. This CDR3 comprises 13 residues. As DNA, the CDR3 is TGTGCCAGCAGTGTGACAGGGGCCGACGGCTACACCTTC. Protein sequence: CASSVTGADGYTF.

A single count supports this clone. J is TRBJ2-1 and V is TRBV9; D is uncertain. This CDR3 is 14 amino acids long. V was shortened by 0 bases and J by 10 bases, with 14 bases between the two germline ends. Per germline, CDR1 SGDLS and CDR2 YYNGEE. In DNA, the CDR3 is TGTGCCAGCAGCGTAGGGTTTGAATTAGGGGAGCAGTTCTTC. It specifies CASSVGFELGEQFF.

This chain connects TRBV29-1 to TRBJ2-3, with TRBD2 matching over 10 bases. The CDR3 has 14 amino acids. V was clipped by 4 bases and J by 3 bases; unmatched bases: 4. Germline CDR1 SQVTM, CDR2 ANQGSEA. CDR3 region: CSVALAGATDTQYF. CDR3 sequence (DNA): TGCAGCGTTGCTCTAGCGGGAGCGACAGATACGCAGTATTTT.

The chain has TRBV7-2 and TRBJ2-7; 9 bases are a match to TRBD1. Germline lookup yields CDR1 SGHTA and CDR2 FQGNSA. The junction had 7 bases not matched to a gene; V was cut back by 0 bases and J by 7 bases. CDR3 length: 15 amino acids. The DNA for the CDR3 is TGTGCCAGCAGCTTAGCGGACAGGGGTTCTTATGAGCAGTACTTC. Translating it yields CASSLADRGSYEQYF.

This clone came up a few times. The same CDR3 is also encoded by other DNA sequences in this sample. The gene calls are TRBV5-4 and TRBJ1-3; weak D call: TRBD1 (6 bases). CDR1 is SGHNT and CDR2 is YYREEE in the germline V gene (reference sequence). CDR3 length: 14 residues. Trimming left V 0 bases short and J 4 bases short, with 8 bases between. The CDR3 bases are TGTGCCAGCAGCTTGGACAGGGACGGAAACACCATATATTTT. Its protein is CASSLDRDGNTIYF.

The V gene is TRBV13, the J gene TRBJ2-1, with 8 bases fitting TRBD2. There are 15 residues in the CDR3. From germline, CDR1 is PRHDT and CDR2 FYEKMQ (reference sequence). V trimming: 5 bases; J trimming: 1 base; junction bases outside the gene matches: 4. The CDR3 protein is CASSPGGDSYNEQFF. DNA of the CDR3: TGTGCCAGCAGCCCCGGGGGGGATTCCTACAATGAGCAGTTCTTC.

The chain combines TRBV6-5 with TRBJ2-5; 7 nucleotides align to TRBD2. This CDR3 is 14 amino acids long. Germline V gives CDR1 MNHEY, CDR2 SVGAGI. With V trimmed by 2 bases and J by 2 bases, 2 bases remained unmatched. CDR3 in DNA: TGTGCCAGCAGTTACCCGGGACTACAAGAGACCCAGTACTTC. Translating it yields CASSYPGLQETQYF.

This clone is a singleton in its sample. The CDR3 DNA reads TGTGCCAGCAGTGAAAGCGGCGCGGGAGAGACCCAGTACTTC. Translation gives CASSESGAGETQYF. The J gene is TRBJ2-5, the V gene TRBV2, with D tentatively TRBD2 (5 bases). The CDR3 consists of 14 residues. Trimming left V 2 bases short and J 4 bases short, with 11 bases between. Germline loops: CDR1 SNHLY, CDR2 FYNNEI.

The V gene is TRBV9, the J gene TRBJ2-2; D gene unclear. The length of the CDR3 is 15 residues. Per the germline V gene, CDR1 is SGDLS and CDR2 is YYNGEE. V lost 4 bases to trimming and J lost 1 base, with 11 bases between them. The CDR3 loop reads CASSPRTMNTGELFF. The CDR3 coding sequence is TGTGCCAGCAGCCCACGTACAATGAACACCGGGGAGCTGTTTTTT.

With regard to this clone: Other DNA variants within this sample encode the same CDR3. The J gene is TRBJ2-7, the V gene TRBV6-5; 8 bases align to TRBD1. This CDR3 contains 12 residues. Germline V CDR1 and CDR2: MNHEY, SVGAGI. After removal of 8 bases from V and 6 bases from J, the junction contained 6 bases not matched to a gene. DNA of the CDR3: TGTGCCAGCTCGACAGGGGTTGGCGAGCAGTACTTC. Protein sequence: CASSTGVGEQYF.

The chain joins TRBV11-2 to TRBJ2-1, with D unresolved. V was clipped by 7 bases and J by 0 bases, with 13 bases between them. CDR1 and CDR2 (germline): SGHAT, FQNNGV. This CDR3 has 15 amino acids. The CDR3 DNA reads as TGTGCCAGCACCCCCCTCTCCAGCTCCTACAATGAGCAGTTCTTC. The encoded protein is CASTPLSSSYNEQFF.

The chain recombines TRBV7-9 with TRBJ2-7; no clear D. The V end lost 2 bases, the J end lost 11 bases, and 13 bases lay between the germline ends. There are 12 residues in the CDR3. CDR1 is SEHNR and CDR2 is FQNEAQ in the germline V gene (reference sequence). For the CDR3, the DNA is TGTGCCAGCAGCTTAAACGATCTCTTAGAGTACTTC. It translates to CASSLNDLLEYF.

The gene calls are TRBV7-9 and TRBJ1-1; no clear D gene. Germline assignment: CDR1 SEHNR and CDR2 FQNEAQ (reference sequence). The CDR3 consists of 12 residues. Trimming removed 1 base from V and 11 bases from J, with 11 bases in between. The CDR3 reads CASSLGGKGAFF. CDR3 bases: TGTGCCAGCAGCTTAGGAGGGAAAGGTGCTTTCTTT. The complete variable domain, with remaining parts taken from reference TRBV7-9 and TRBJ1-1, reads DTGVSQNPRHKITKRGQNVTFRCDPISEHNRLYWYRQTLGQGPEFLTYFQNEAQLEKSRLLSDRFSAERPKGSFSTLEIQRTEQGDSAMYLCASSLGGKGAFFGQGTRLTVV.

V is TRBV7-9 and J is TRBJ2-1; D gene uncertain. Per germline, CDR1 SEHNR and CDR2 FQNEAQ (reference sequence). The CDR3 length is 14 residues. The V gene lost 1 base and the J gene lost 4 bases, with 8 bases spanning the gap. CDR3 sequence: CASSLVSTYNEQFF. The CDR3 DNA follows: TGTGCCAGCAGCTTAGTTTCTACATACAATGAGCAGTTCTTC.

Of note for this clone: In the same sample, other DNA sequences code for this CDR3. The V and J genes are TRBV9 and TRBJ1-6; TRBD1 is a possible D gene (6 bases). Trimming stripped 4 bases from V and 10 bases from J, with 12 bases between. This CDR3 has 13 amino acids. Germline assignment: CDR1 SGDLS and CDR2 YYNGEE. Here the CDR3 reads CASSPGGGSPLHF. The DNA for the CDR3 is TGTGCCAGCAGCCCTGGGGGGGGCTCACCCCTCCACTTT.

The J gene is TRBJ2-7, the V gene TRBV7-2; 10 nucleotides align to TRBD2. CDR3 length equals 16 residues. Per the germline V gene, CDR1 is SGHTA and CDR2 is FQGNSA. The ends lost 7 bases at V and 4 bases at J; junction bases unmatched: 13. CDR3 amino acids: CASTPRTSGRLYEQYF. The CDR3 coding sequence is TGTGCCAGCACCCCCCGGACTAGCGGCAGGTTGTACGAGCAGTACTTC.

The J gene is TRBJ2-1, the V gene TRBV9; D remains ambiguous. This CDR3 is built from 14 residues. Trimming shortened V by 0 bases and J by 6 bases, and 10 bases separated the two germline ends. Germline V gives CDR1 SGDLS, CDR2 YYNGEE. The DNA of the CDR3 is TGTGCCAGCAGCGTAGGTGGCGTAAGCAATGAGCAGTTCTTC. Protein product: CASSVGGVSNEQFF.